The rows below give T cell receptor beta chains drawn from one sample of a study of blood T cells in healthy people across ages. TCRdb reanalysed the 5' RACE reads using MiXCR and keeps one entry per CDR3 protein. The sample carries 800,000 to 950,000 distinct CDR3 sequences, about 29% recorded once. These same records also appear under a second study, on T cells of mothers and their children.

The sequenced sample consisted of blood. The source is a woman aged 40 to 50 in good health. CDR3s include the opening cysteine and the closing phenylalanine or tryptophan. Each record gives: J gene, clone size, V gene, D gene, CDR3 protein, CDR3 DNA. D genes are given only for firm matches. Clone size is stated in some rows and not others, as once, few, many or a class when expanded.

J: TRBJ2-3; size: few; V: TRBV5-6; D: -; CDR3: CASSLGGWNTQYF; DNA: TGTGCCAGCAGCTTGGGTGGGTGGAATACGCAGTATTTT
J: TRBJ2-7; size: many; V: TRBV10-3; D: -; CDR3: CAISGQESSYEQYF; DNA: TGTGCCATCAGTGGACAGGAGTCCTCCTACGAGCAGTACTTC
J: TRBJ2-2; size: -; V: TRBV5-6; D: -; CDR3: CASSDSWAVNTGELFF; DNA: TGTGCCAGCAGCGACTCGTGGGCAGTGAACACCGGGGAGCTGTTTTTT
J: TRBJ2-7; size: -; V: TRBV5-6; D: -; CDR3: CASSGGTEIDREQYF; DNA: TGTGCCAGCAGCGGGGGGACAGAGATTGACCGAGAGCAGTACTTC
J: TRBJ1-4; size: -; V: TRBV7-3; D: -; CDR3: CASSLGEGEKLFF; DNA: TGTGCCAGCAGCTTGGGGGAGGGTGAAAAACTGTTTTTT
J: TRBJ2-7; size: many; V: TRBV5-1; D: -; CDR3: CASSLEWTSEQYF; DNA: TGCGCCAGCAGCTTGGAGTGGACTTCCGAGCAGTACTTC
J: TRBJ2-3; size: -; V: TRBV7-2; D: TRBD2; CDR3: CACRRAGVVSDTQYF; DNA: TGTGCCTGCAGACGAGCGGGGGTCGTTTCAGATACGCAGTATTTT
J: TRBJ2-7; size: many; V: TRBV6-5; D: -; CDR3: CASSPHRAGSSYEQYF; DNA: TGTGCCAGCAGCCCCCATCGGGCAGGGTCGTCCTACGAGCAGTACTTC
J: TRBJ2-5; size: -; V: TRBV7-7; D: -; CDR3: CASSLIQGRGETQYF; DNA: TGTGCTAGCAGCTTAATTCAGGGTCGAGGGGAGACCCAGTACTTC
J: TRBJ1-2; size: few; V: TRBV10-3; D: TRBD1; CDR3: CAISEPGGRGIVDYGYTF; DNA: TGTGCCATCAGTGAGCCCGGCGGCAGGGGGATTGTTGACTATGGCTACACCTTC
J: TRBJ2-1; size: few; V: TRBV2; D: TRBD2; CDR3: CASSALAGGPLVEQFF; DNA: TGTGCCAGCTCTGCACTAGCGGGGGGGCCTTTGGTTGAGCAGTTCTTC
J: TRBJ2-7; size: -; V: TRBV20-1; D: -; CDR3: CSARRLGRGAYEQYF; DNA: TGCAGTGCTAGAAGGTTGGGCAGGGGGGCCTACGAGCAGTACTTC
J: TRBJ2-1; size: -; V: TRBV4-1; D: TRBD1; CDR3: CASSHTRDRGNNNEQFF; DNA: TGCGCCAGCAGCCACACCAGAGACAGGGGGAATAACAATGAGCAGTTCTTC
J: TRBJ1-2; size: many; V: TRBV29-1; D: TRBD1; CDR3: CSVDGAGGMANYGYTF; DNA: TGCAGCGTTGATGGGGCAGGGGGTATGGCGAACTATGGCTACACCTTC
J: TRBJ1-5; size: -; V: TRBV12-3/TRBV12-4; D: -; CDR3: CASSGEQAQHF; DNA: TGTGCCAGCAGTGGGGAACAAGCTCAGCATTTT
J: TRBJ1-2; size: many; V: TRBV10-3; D: -; CDR3: CASAPKTDSYGYTF; DNA: TGTGCCAGCGCGCCGAAGACAGATAGCTATGGCTACACCTTC
J: TRBJ2-4; size: few; V: TRBV28; D: TRBD1; CDR3: CASSPLGQGAKAKNIQYF; DNA: TGTGCCAGCAGTCCTCTGGGACAGGGGGCGAAGGCCAAAAACATTCAGTACTTC
J: TRBJ2-4; size: many; V: TRBV28; D: -; CDR3: CAITPGVVAKNIQYF; DNA: TGTGCCATAACCCCGGGGGTCGTAGCCAAAAACATTCAGTACTTC